Described below is a single T cell receptor beta chain sequence and its context. Profiling relied on immunoSEQ multiplex PCR, and the TCRdb table lists in-frame clones only, not all of them. In the table there are over 80,000 clones, roughly 90% of which are singletons. From germline, CDR1 is SGHKS and CDR2 YYEKEE (reference sequence). The V end was cut by 4 bases, the J end by 3 bases, with 10 bases between. The CDR3 is 13 residues long. The data originate from a study of blood T cell repertoires in COVID-19. Across the whole study: PBMCs, B-cell-depleted T cells, or T cells were the source of the cDNA or gDNA that made up the material.

The TCR was taken from an elderly woman with acute or convalescent COVID-19. Material: peripheral blood. The chain recombines TRBV5-5 with TRBJ1-2, with D maybe TRBD1 (6 bases). The CDR3 nucleotides read TGTGCCAGCAGCCTGACAGGTGACTATGGCTACACCTTC. Its translation: CASSLTGDYGYTF.